Shown below are 8 T cell receptor beta chains from a single sample sequenced in a study of blood T cell repertoires in COVID-19. Generated by immunoSEQ multiplex PCR, the TCRdb table keeps only in-frame clones and is missing some. The table has approximately 160,000 clones, 80% to 90% seen once. Sequenced sample: peripheral blood. These receptors were obtained from a man in his forties or fifties who had recovered from COVID-19.

The gene calls are TRBV18 and TRBJ2-7; 8 bases line up with TRBD1. There are 14 residues in the CDR3. Germline V gene lookup returns CDR1 KGHSH and CDR2 LQKENI. With 2 bases clipped from V and 5 bases from J, the junction kept 5 bases outside the gene matches. The CDR3: CASSPMDRVDEQYF. The CDR3 coding sequence is TGTGCCAGCTCACCAATGGACAGGGTCGACGAGCAGTACTTC. The complete variable domain, with remaining parts taken from reference TRBV18 and TRBJ2-7, reads NAGVMQNPRHLVRRRGQEARLRCSPMKGHSHVYWYRQLPEEGLKFMVYLQKENIIDESGMPKERFSAEFPKEGPSILRIQQVVRGDSAAYFCASSPMDRVDEQYFGPGTRLTVT.

V and J are TRBV7-9 and TRBJ2-1; 7 bases line up with TRBD2. The ends lost 3 bases at V and 10 bases at J; junction bases unmatched: 12. CDR3 length: 15 residues. CDR1 is SEHNR, CDR2 FQNEAQ, per germline (reference sequence). CDR3 residues: CASSLRAGPSLEQFF. The DNA for the CDR3 is TGTGCCAGCAGCTTGAGAGCGGGGCCATCCTTAGAGCAGTTCTTC.

The V and J genes are TRBV19 and TRBJ1-6, with 8 bases identical to TRBD1. J was trimmed by 7 bases and V by 4 bases; bases with no gene match: 9. This CDR3 comprises 16 residues. The germline gives CDR1 LNHDA, CDR2 SQIVND (reference sequence). This CDR3 is CASSSNDRGQNSPLHF. The DNA of the CDR3 is TGTGCCAGTAGTAGCAACGACAGGGGTCAAAATTCACCCCTCCACTTT.

The chain carries TRBV29-1 and TRBJ2-3, with TRBD1 identical over 10 bases. J lost 4 bases, V lost 7 bases, and 2 bases had no gene match. Germline loops: CDR1 SQVTM, CDR2 ANQGSEA. The CDR3 is made up of 12 amino acids. CDR3 protein: CSGDRGADTQYF. In DNA form, the CDR3 reads TGCAGCGGGGACAGGGGCGCAGATACGCAGTATTTT.

The chain uses TRBV6-9 and TRBJ1-5, with a possible D match to TRBD1 (5 bases). The length of the CDR3 is 15 residues. From germline, CDR1 is MNHGY and CDR2 SVAAGI. Trimming stripped 3 bases from V and 1 base from J, with 10 bases between. The CDR3 protein is CASSYGGPSNQPQHF. CDR3 in DNA: TGTGCCAGCAGTTACGGGGGACCCAGCAATCAGCCCCAGCATTTT.

The rearrangement uses TRBV18 and TRBJ2-7, with D tentatively TRBD2 (7 bases). CDR3 length: 15 amino acids. Germline CDR1 KGHSH, CDR2 LQKENI. Trimming took off 6 bases at V and 3 bases at J, with 18 bases between the two ends. The CDR3 DNA reads TGTGCCAGCTCCCAGGGGACTAAGGGCCTCTACGAGCAGTACTTC. It specifies CASSQGTKGLYEQYF.

J is TRBJ2-2 and V is TRBV7-8; D is ambiguous. The CDR3 length is 13 residues. CDR1 is SGHVS and CDR2 is FQNEAQ in the germline V gene. The ends were cut back, 7 bases at V and 4 bases at J, with 10 bases in the middle. CDR3 coding DNA: TGTGCCAGCACCGAAGCACTCACCGGGGAGCTGTTTTTT. Protein product: CASTEALTGELFF.

The chain joins TRBV28 to TRBJ2-3, with TRBD2 identical over 8 bases. The V gene end was trimmed by 5 bases and the J gene end by 4 bases; junction bases not matched to a gene: 5. CDR1 and CDR2 from the germline V gene are MDHEN and SYDVKM. The CDR3 extends over 14 amino acids. Here the CDR3 DNA reads TGTGCCAGCAGTGCCTCCGGGGGGGCAGATACGCAGTATTTT. Translating it yields CASSASGGADTQYF. The full variable domain, in which reference TRBV28 and TRBJ2-3 provide the parts outside the CDR3, is DVKVTQSSRYLVKRTGEKVFLECVQDMDHENMFWYRQDPGLGLRLIYFSYDVKMKEKGDIPEGYSVSREKKERFSLILESASTNQTSMYLCASSASGGADTQYFGPGTRLTVL.